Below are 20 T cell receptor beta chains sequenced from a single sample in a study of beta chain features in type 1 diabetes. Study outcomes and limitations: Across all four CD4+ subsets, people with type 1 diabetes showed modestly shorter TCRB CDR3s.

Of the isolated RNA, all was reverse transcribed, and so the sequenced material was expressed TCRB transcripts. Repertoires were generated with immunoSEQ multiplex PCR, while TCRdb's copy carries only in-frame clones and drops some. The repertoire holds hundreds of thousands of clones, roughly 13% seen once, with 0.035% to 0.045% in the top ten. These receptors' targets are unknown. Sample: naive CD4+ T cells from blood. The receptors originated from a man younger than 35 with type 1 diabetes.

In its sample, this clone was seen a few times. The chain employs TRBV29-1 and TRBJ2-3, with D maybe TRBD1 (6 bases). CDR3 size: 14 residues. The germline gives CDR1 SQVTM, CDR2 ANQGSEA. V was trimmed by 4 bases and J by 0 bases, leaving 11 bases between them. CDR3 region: CSVGGRSSTDTQYF. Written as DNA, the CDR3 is TGCAGCGTTGGGGGGCGGTCTAGCACAGATACGCAGTATTTT.

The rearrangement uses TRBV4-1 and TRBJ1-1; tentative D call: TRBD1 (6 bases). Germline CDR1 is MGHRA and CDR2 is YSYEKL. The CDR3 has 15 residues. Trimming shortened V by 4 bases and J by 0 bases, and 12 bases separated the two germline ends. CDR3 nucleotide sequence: TGCGCCAGCAGCCGAACGACAGGCCTGAACACTGAAGCTTTCTTT. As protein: CASSRTTGLNTEAFF.

This chain's CDR3 is CASSSGTPWVYEQYF. CDR3 nucleotides: TGTGCCAGCAGTTCCGGGACCCCTTGGGTCTACGAGCAGTACTTC. This chain connects TRBV27 to TRBJ2-7; the D gene could be TRBD1 or TRBD2 (5 bases each). The CDR3 is 15 residues long. V was cut by 4 bases and J by 3 bases, with 16 bases left in between. Germline V gene sequence: CDR1 MNHEY, CDR2 SMNVEV (reference sequence).

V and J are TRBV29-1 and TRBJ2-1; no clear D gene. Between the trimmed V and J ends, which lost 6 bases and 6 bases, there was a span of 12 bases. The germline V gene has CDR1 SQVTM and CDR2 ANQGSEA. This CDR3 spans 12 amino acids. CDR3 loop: CSVERSVNEQFF. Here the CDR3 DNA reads TGCAGCGTGGAGAGGTCGGTCAATGAGCAGTTCTTC.

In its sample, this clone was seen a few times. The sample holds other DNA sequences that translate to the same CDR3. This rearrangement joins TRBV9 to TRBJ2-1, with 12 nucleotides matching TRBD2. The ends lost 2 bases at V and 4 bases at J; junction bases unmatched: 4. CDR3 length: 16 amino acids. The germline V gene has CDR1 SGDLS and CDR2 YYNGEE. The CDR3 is CASSVTGTSGYNEQFF. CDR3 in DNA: TGTGCCAGCAGCGTCACCGGGACTAGCGGGTACAATGAGCAGTTCTTC.

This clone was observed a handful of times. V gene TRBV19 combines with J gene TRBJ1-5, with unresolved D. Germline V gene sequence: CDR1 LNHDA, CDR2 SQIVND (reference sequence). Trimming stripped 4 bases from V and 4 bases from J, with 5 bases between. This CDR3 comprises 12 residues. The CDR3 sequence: CASSSGNQPQHF. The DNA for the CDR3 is TGTGCCAGTAGTAGCGGGAATCAGCCCCAGCATTTT.

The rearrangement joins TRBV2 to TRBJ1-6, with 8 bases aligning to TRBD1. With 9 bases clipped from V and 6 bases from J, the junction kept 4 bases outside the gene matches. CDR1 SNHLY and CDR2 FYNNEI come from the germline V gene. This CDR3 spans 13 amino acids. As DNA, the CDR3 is TGTGCCAGGGCGGACAGGGTTAATTCACCCCTCCACTTT. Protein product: CARADRVNSPLHF.

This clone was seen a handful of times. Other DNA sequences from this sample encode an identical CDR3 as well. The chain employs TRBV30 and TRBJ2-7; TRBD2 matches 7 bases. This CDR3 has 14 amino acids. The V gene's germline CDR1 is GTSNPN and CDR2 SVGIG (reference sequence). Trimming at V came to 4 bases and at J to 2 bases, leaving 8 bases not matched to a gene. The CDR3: CAWNRPSGTYEQYF. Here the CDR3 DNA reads TGTGCCTGGAATAGGCCTAGCGGAACCTACGAGCAGTACTTC.

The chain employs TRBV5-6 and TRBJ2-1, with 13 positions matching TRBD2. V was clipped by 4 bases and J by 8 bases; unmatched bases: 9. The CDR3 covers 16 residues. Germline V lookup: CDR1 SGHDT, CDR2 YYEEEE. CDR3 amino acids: CASSQRTSGSNYEQFF. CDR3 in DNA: TGTGCCAGCAGCCAGCGGACTAGCGGGAGTAATTATGAGCAGTTCTTC.

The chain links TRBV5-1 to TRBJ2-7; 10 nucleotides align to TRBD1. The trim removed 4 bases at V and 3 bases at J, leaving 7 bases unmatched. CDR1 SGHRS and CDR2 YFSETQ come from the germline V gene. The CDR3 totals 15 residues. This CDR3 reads CASSHSGTGVYEQYF. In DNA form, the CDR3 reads TGCGCCAGCAGCCATTCCGGGACAGGGGTCTACGAGCAGTACTTC.

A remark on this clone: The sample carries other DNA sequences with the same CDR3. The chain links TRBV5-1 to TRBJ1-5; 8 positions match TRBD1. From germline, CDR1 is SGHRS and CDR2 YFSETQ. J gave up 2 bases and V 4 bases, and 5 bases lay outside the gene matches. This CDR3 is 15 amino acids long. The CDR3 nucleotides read TGCGCCAGCAGCCCCGGACAGGGCGGCAATCAGCCCCAGCATTTT. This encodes CASSPGQGGNQPQHF.

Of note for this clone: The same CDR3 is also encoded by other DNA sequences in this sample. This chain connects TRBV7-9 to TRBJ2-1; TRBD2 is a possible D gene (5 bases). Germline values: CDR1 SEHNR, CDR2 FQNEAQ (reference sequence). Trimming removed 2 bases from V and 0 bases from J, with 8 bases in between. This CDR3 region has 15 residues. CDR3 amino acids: CASSLRGSSYNEQFF. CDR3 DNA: TGTGCCAGCAGCTTACGGGGTAGCTCCTACAATGAGCAGTTCTTC.

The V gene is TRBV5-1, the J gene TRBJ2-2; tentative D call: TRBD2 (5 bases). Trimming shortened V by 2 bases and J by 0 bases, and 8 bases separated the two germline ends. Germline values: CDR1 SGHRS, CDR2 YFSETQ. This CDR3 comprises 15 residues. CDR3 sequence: CASSFGLANTGELFF. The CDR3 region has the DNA TGCGCCAGCAGCTTCGGACTCGCGAACACCGGGGAGCTGTTTTTT.

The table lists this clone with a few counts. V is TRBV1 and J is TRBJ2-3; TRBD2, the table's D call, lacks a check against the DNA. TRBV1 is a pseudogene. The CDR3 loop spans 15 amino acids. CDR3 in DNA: TGCACCAGGTGGAGTCCGGGGGGCGGCACAGATACGCAGTATTTT. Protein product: CTRWSPGGGTDTQYF.

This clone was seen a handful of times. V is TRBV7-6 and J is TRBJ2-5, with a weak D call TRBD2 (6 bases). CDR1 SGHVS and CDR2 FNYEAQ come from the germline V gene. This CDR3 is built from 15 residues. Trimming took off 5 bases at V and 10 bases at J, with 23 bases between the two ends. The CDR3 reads CASSRIREAGWDQYF. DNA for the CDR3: TGTGCCAGCAGCCGAATTAGGGAGGCCGGTTGGGACCAGTACTTC.

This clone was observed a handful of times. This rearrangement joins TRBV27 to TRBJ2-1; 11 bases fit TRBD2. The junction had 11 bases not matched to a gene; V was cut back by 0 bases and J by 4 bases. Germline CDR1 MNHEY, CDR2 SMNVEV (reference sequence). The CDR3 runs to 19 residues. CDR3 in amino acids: CASSLSNLAGGPGYNEQFF. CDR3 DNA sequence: TGTGCCAGCAGTTTATCGAATCTAGCGGGAGGCCCTGGGTACAATGAGCAGTTCTTC.

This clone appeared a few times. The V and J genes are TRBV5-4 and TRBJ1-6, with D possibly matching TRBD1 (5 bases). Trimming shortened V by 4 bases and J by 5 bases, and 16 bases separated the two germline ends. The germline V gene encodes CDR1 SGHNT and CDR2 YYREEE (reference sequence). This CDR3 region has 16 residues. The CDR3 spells CASSRGTVKNNSPLHF. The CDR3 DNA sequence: TGTGCCAGCAGCCGCGGGACGGTAAAAAATAATTCACCCCTCCACTTT. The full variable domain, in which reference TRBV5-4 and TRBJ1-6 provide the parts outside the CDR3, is ETGVTQSPTHLIKTRGQQVTLRCSSQSGHNTVSWYQQALGQGPQFIFQYYREEENGRGNFPPRFSGLQFPNYSSELNVNALELDDSALYLCASSRGTVKNNSPLHFGNGTRLTVT.

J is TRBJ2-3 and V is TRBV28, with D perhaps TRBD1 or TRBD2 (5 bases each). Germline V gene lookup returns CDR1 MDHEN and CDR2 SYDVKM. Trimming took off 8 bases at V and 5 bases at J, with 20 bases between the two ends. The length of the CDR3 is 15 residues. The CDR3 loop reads CASLLAGLGLDTQYF. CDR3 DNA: TGTGCCAGCCTTCTAGCAGGGCTAGGGCTAGATACGCAGTATTTT.

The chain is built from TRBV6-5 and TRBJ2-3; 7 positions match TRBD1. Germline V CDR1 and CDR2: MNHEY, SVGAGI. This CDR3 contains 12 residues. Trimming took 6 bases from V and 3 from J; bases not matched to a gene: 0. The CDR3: CASRTGTDTQYF. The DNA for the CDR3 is TGTGCCAGCAGGACAGGGACAGATACGCAGTATTTT.

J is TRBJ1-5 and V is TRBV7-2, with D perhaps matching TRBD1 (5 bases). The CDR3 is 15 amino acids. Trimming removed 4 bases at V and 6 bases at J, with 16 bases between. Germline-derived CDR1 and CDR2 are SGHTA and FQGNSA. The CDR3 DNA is TGTGCCAGCAGCTCCGACAGTCGTTCTGTTCAGCCCCAGCATTTT. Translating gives CASSSDSRSVQPQHF. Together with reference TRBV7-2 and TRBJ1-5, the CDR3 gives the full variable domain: GAGVSQSPSNKVTEKGKDVELRCDPISGHTALYWYRQSLGQGLEFLIYFQGNSAPDKSGLPSDRFSAERTGGSVSTLTIQRTQQEDSAVYLCASSSDSRSVQPQHFGDGTRLSIL.